A single sample gave rise to the 15 T cell receptor beta chains below, sequenced in a study of PD-1 blockade in classical Hodgkin lymphoma. Profiled with immunoSEQ multiplex PCR; TCRdb holds only in-frame clones, not every one. This table holds about 21,000 clones, more than 80% found once. Sample time point: cycle 4 day 1 (C4D1), after more than 5 weeks of nivolumab. Each and every patient relapsed after autologous stem cell transplantation, and patients got differing brentuximab vedotin exposure. The source material was peripheral blood mononuclear cells (PBMCs), sampled before the fourth cycle of nivolumab. These receptors originate from a human donor with classical Hodgkin lymphoma.

J is TRBJ2-1 and V is TRBV5-6; 8 nucleotides agree with TRBD2. The CDR3 is made up of 12 amino acids. V trimming: 5 bases; J trimming: 10 bases; junction bases outside the gene matches: 5. CDR1 is SGHDT, CDR2 YYEEEE, per germline. In nucleotides, the CDR3 is TGTGCCAGCAGGCGTAGCGGGGCCGAGCAGTTCTTC. This encodes CASRRSGAEQFF. The variable domain in full, completed from reference TRBV5-6 and TRBJ2-1, reads DAGVTQSPTHLIKTRGQQVTLRCSPKSGHDTVSWYQQALGQGPQFIFQYYEEEERQRGNFPDRFSGHQFPNYSSELNVNALLLGDSALYLCASRRSGAEQFFGPGTRLTVL.

The table lists this clone with a few counts. The rearrangement links TRBV25-1 to TRBJ1-2; no reliable D call. Trimming left V 6 bases short and J 4 bases short, with 12 bases between. The CDR3 covers 13 residues. Germline V gene lookup returns CDR1 MGHDK and CDR2 SYGVNS. The CDR3 spells CASSAGGSYGYTF. The CDR3 DNA reads as TGTGCCAGCAGCGCCGGAGGTAGCTATGGCTACACCTTC.

Comments on this clone: One end of the junction fails to match germline, which may point to a read error. This CDR3 is also generated by other DNA sequences in the sample. V usage is TRBV7-7 and J usage is TRBJ2-5, with a tentative D call TRBD2 (6 bases). Germline V gene sequence: CDR1 SSHAT, CDR2 FNYEAQ (reference sequence). The CDR3 spans 14 residues. This CDR3 is CASSRDLVGETQYF. As DNA, the CDR3 is TGTGCTAGCAGCCGGGACTTAGTGGGGGAGACCCAGTACTTC.

The rearrangement joins TRBV7-9 to TRBJ2-1, with D possibly TRBD2 on 5 matching bases. Looked up from germline, CDR1 is SEHNR and CDR2 is FQNEAQ (reference sequence). The CDR3 consists of 15 residues. Trimming took 1 base from V and 4 from J, leaving 11 bases between them. The CDR3 DNA is TGTGCCAGCAGCTTAGGAGATAGCGTGTACAATGAGCAGTTCTTC. It translates to CASSLGDSVYNEQFF.

The gene calls are TRBV4-2 and TRBJ1-6, with D tentatively TRBD1 (5 bases). V lost 1 base and J lost 9, with 10 bases in between. This CDR3 spans 14 amino acids. Germline V lookup: CDR1 LGHNA, CDR2 YNFKEQ. The CDR3 sequence is CASSQAGRSSPLHF. The CDR3 DNA follows: TGTGCCAGCAGCCAAGCAGGGAGGAGTTCACCCCTCCACTTT.

The chain is built from TRBV7-3 and TRBJ1-6; D ambiguous. Germline assignment: CDR1 SGHTA and CDR2 FQGTGA. V shed 5 bases and J shed 8 bases, with 10 bases lying between them. This CDR3 is 13 amino acids long. This CDR3 is CASSIRLDSPLHF. The CDR3 region has the DNA TGTGCCAGCAGCATACGACTCGATTCACCCCTCCACTTT. Together with reference TRBV7-3 and TRBJ1-6, the CDR3 gives the full variable domain: GAGVSQTPSNKVTEKGKYVELRCDPISGHTALYWYRQSLGQGPEFLIYFQGTGAADDSGLPNDRFFAVRPEGSVSTLKIQRTERGDSAVYLCASSIRLDSPLHFGNGTRLTVT.

This chain joins TRBV2 and TRBJ2-1; D is unresolved. V was shortened by 1 base and J by 9 bases, with 10 bases between the two germline ends. There are 13 residues in the CDR3. Germline CDR1 SNHLY, CDR2 FYNNEI. The CDR3 is CASSEEGIGEQFF. CDR3 in DNA: TGTGCCAGCAGTGAAGAAGGCATCGGTGAGCAGTTCTTC. The whole variable domain, filled in from reference TRBV2 and TRBJ2-1, reads EPEVTQTPSHQVTQMGQEVILRCVPISNHLYFYWYRQILGQKVEFLVSFYNNEISEKSEIFDDQFSVERPDGSNFTLKIRSTKLEDSAMYFCASSEEGIGEQFFGPGTRLTVL.

This clone was counted a single time. The genes are TRBV7-9 and TRBJ2-2; 10 positions agree with TRBD1. Trimming cost V 0 bases and J 5 bases; bases outside gene matches: 0. The CDR3 runs to 15 residues. Germline V gene data show CDR1 as SEHNR and CDR2 as FQNEAQ (reference sequence). CDR3 loop: CASSLAGQGTGELFF. CDR3 sequence (DNA): TGTGCCAGCAGCTTAGCGGGACAGGGGACCGGGGAGCTGTTTTTT. The whole variable domain, remainder taken from reference TRBV7-9 and TRBJ2-2, is DTGVSQNPRHKITKRGQNVTFRCDPISEHNRLYWYRQTLGQGPEFLTYFQNEAQLEKSRLLSDRFSAERPKGSFSTLEIQRTEQGDSAMYLCASSLAGQGTGELFFGEGSRLTVL.

The rearrangement links TRBV18 to TRBJ1-1, with unresolved D. This CDR3 comprises 14 residues. Germline V lookup: CDR1 KGHSH, CDR2 LQKENI. V was shortened by 1 base and J by 1 base, with 7 bases between the two germline ends. The DNA of the CDR3 is TGTGCCAGCTCACCACGATCGGAGAACACTGAAGCTTTCTTT. Amino acid sequence: CASSPRSENTEAFF.

The rearrangement joins TRBV30 to TRBJ2-5, with D uncertain. Germline loops: CDR1 GTSNPN, CDR2 SVGIG (reference sequence). The CDR3 extends over 12 amino acids. The germline V and J ends were trimmed by 1 base and 3 bases, with 6 bases remaining between them. The CDR3 is CAWSASKETQYF. For the CDR3, the DNA is TGTGCCTGGAGTGCCTCAAAAGAGACCCAGTACTTC.

This clone was seen a few times. The V call is TRBV6-5, the J call TRBJ2-3; 8 bases agree with TRBD2. Germline lookup yields CDR1 MNHEY and CDR2 SVGAGI. The CDR3 length is 15 residues. With V trimmed by 2 bases and J by 4 bases, 5 bases remained unmatched. CDR3 sequence reads: CASSYDGGVADTQYF. As DNA, the CDR3 is TGTGCCAGCAGTTACGACGGGGGGGTAGCAGATACGCAGTATTTT.

The J gene is TRBJ1-6, the V gene TRBV30; the D gene is possibly TRBD1 (5 bases). The CDR3 length is 13 residues. V lost 0 bases to trimming and J lost 9 bases, with 9 bases between them. Germline V CDR1 and CDR2: GTSNPN, SVGIG (reference sequence). CDR3 bases: TGTGCCTGGAGTGTGGGGCAGCCTTCACCCCTCCACTTT. The encoded protein is CAWSVGQPSPLHF.

The CDR3 DNA follows: TGTGCCAGCTCACCCGGACAGGGGAGGGATGGCTACACCTTC. Residues: CASSPGQGRDGYTF. This chain joins TRBV18 and TRBJ1-2; the match to TRBD1 covers 9 bases. V lost 3 bases, J lost 6 bases, and 5 bases stayed unmatched. In germline, CDR1 is KGHSH, CDR2 LQKENI. The CDR3 runs to 14 residues.

The V gene is TRBV4-1, the J gene TRBJ2-3; weak D call: TRBD2 (6 bases). The germline V and J ends were trimmed by 0 bases and 4 bases, with 14 bases remaining between them. Per germline, CDR1 MGHRA and CDR2 YSYEKL. This CDR3 has 16 residues. In DNA form, the CDR3 reads TGCGCCAGCAGCCAAGAGGACGGGAGAGCGGCAGATACGCAGTATTTT. Translated: CASSQEDGRAADTQYF.

The J gene is TRBJ1-3, the V gene TRBV2, with D unclear. Germline CDR1 is SNHLY and CDR2 is FYNNEI. The CDR3 is 14 residues long. Trimming shortened V by 7 bases and J by 0 bases, and 10 bases separated the two germline ends. The CDR3, as DNA: TGTGCCAGCAAGGTTCTTGACTCTGGAAACACCATATATTTT. Translation: CASKVLDSGNTIYF.